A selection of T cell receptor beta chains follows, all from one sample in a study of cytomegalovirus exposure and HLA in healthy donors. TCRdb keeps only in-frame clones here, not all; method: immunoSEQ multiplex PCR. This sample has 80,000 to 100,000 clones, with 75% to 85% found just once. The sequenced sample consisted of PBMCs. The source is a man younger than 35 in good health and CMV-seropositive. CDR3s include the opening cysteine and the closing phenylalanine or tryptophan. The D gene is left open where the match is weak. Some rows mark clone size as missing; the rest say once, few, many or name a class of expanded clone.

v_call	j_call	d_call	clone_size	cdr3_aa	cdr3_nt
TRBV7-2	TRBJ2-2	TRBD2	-	CASSSTSGSAGELFF	TGTGCCAGCAGCAGTACTAGCGGGAGCGCCGGGGAGCTGTTTTTT
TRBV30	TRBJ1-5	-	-	CAWSATRDQPQHF	TGTGCCTGGAGCGCAACTAGGGATCAGCCCCAGCATTTT
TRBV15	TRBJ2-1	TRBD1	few	CATSTGQGAEEQFF	TGTGCCACCAGCACGGGACAGGGGGCGGAGGAGCAGTTCTTC
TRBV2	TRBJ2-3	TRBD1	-	CASLGSRGPADTQYF	TGTGCCAGCTTAGGGAGCAGGGGGCCTGCAGATACGCAGTATTTT
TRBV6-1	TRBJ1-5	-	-	CASSAGISNQPQHF	TGTGCCAGCAGTGCAGGTATAAGCAATCAGCCCCAGCATTTT
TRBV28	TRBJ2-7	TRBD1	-	CASSLPGQGSHEQYF	TGTGCCAGCAGTCTTCCGGGACAGGGATCCCACGAGCAGTACTTC
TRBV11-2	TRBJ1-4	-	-	CASGRLTNEKLFF	TGTGCCAGTGGTCGGTTAACTAATGAAAAACTGTTTTTT
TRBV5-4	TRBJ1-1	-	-	CASSGGGLNTEAFF	TGTGCCAGCAGCGGGGGAGGGTTGAACACTGAAGCTTTCTTT
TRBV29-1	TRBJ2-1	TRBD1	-	CSVDGDRVTYNEQFF	TGCAGCGTTGACGGTGACAGGGTGACCTACAATGAGCAGTTCTTC
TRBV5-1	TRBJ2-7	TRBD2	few	CASSQQGGGTYEQYF	TGCGCCAGCAGCCAACAGGGCGGGGGGACCTACGAGCAGTACTTC
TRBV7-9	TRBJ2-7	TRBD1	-	CASSLEDWTGTEQYF	TGTGCCAGCAGCTTAGAGGATTGGACAGGGACCGAGCAGTACTTC
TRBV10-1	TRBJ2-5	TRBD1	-	CASSSGQQSTQYF	TGCGCCAGCAGCTCGGGACAGCAATCGACCCAGTACTTC
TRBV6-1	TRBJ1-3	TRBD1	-	CASSEASGGVRNTIYF	TGTGCCAGCAGTGAAGCGTCAGGGGGCGTAAGAAACACCATATATTTT
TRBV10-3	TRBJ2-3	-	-	CAISERQGTDTQYF	TGTGCCATCAGTGAACGACAGGGCACAGATACGCAGTATTTT
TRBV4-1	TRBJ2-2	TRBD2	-	CASSQAGLAVTGELFF	TGCGCCAGCAGCCAAGCGGGACTAGCGGTTACCGGGGAGCTGTTTTTT
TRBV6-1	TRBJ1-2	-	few	CASRLTGNYGYTF	TGTGCCAGCAGGCTTACAGGGAACTATGGCTACACCTTC
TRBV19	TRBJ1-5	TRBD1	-	CASKQYGTGDQPQHF	TGTGCCAGTAAACAATACGGGACAGGGGATCAGCCCCAGCATTTT
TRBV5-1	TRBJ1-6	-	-	CASSLEGNNSPLHF	TGCGCCAGCAGCTTGGAGGGGAATAATTCACCCCTCCACTTT
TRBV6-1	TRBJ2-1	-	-	CASSSEGFIEQFF	TGTGCCAGCAGCTCGGAGGGCTTCATTGAGCAGTTCTTC
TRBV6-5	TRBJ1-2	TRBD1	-	CASSYRGTGRYGYTF	TGTGCCAGCAGTTACCGGGGGACAGGAAGATATGGCTACACCTTC
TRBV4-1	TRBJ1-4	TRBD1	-	CASSPRGQEREKLFF	TGCGCCAGCAGCCCCCGAGGACAGGAAAGGGAAAAACTGTTTTTT
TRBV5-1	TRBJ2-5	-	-	CASRLYTSGRETQYF	TGCGCCAGCAGACTTTATACGTCAGGGAGGGAGACCCAGTACTTC
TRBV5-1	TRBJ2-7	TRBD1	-	CASSATGVYEQYF	TGCGCCAGCAGCGCCACAGGGGTCTACGAGCAGTACTTC
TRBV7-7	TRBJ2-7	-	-	CASSPDRGGYEQYF	TGTGCCAGCAGCCCCGACAGGGGAGGGTACGAGCAGTACTTC
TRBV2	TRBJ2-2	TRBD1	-	CASWTGVVTGELFF	TGTGCCAGCTGGACAGGGGTCGTCACCGGGGAGCTGTTTTTT
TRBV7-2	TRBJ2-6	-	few	CASSMQGSGANVLTF	TGTGCCAGCAGCATGCAGGGTTCTGGGGCCAACGTCCTGACTTTC
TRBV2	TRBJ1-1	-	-	CASSIVELNTEAFF	TGTGCCAGCAGTATTGTAGAATTGAACACTGAAGCTTTCTTT
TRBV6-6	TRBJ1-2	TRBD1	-	CASSLGTGPNYGYTF	TGTGCCAGCAGTCTTGGGACAGGGCCTAACTATGGCTACACCTTC
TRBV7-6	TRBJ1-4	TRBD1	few	CASSLATGLNEKLFF	TGTGCCAGCAGCTTAGCGACAGGGCTTAATGAAAAACTGTTTTTT
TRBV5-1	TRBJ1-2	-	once	CASSLAGYGYTF	TGCGCCAGCAGCTTGGCAGGTTATGGCTACACCTTC
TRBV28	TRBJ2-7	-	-	CASSPSDRAYEQYF	TGTGCCAGCAGCCCCTCCGACAGAGCCTACGAGCAGTACTTC
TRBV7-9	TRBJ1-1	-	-	CASSLLERNTEAFF	TGTGCCAGCAGCTTATTAGAAAGAAACACTGAAGCTTTCTTT
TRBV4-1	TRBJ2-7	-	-	CASSQDEQGYGEQYF	TGCGCCAGCAGCCAAGATGAACAGGGTTATGGCGAGCAGTACTTC
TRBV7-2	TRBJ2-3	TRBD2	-	CASSLSEGTSGGTDTQYF	TGTGCCAGCAGCCTGTCCGAGGGGACTAGCGGGGGCACAGATACGCAGTATTTT
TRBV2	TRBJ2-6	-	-	CASRRTDSGANVLTF	TGTGCCAGCAGAAGGACAGACTCTGGGGCCAACGTCCTGACTTTC
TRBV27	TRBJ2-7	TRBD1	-	CASSYRGTGGDEQYF	TGTGCCAGCAGTTATCGAGGGACAGGGGGCGACGAGCAGTACTTC
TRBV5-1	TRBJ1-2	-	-	CASSLASTVSDYGYTF	TGCGCCAGCAGCTTGGCGTCGACAGTTTCCGATTATGGCTACACCTTC
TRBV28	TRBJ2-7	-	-	CASSFRGPRMYEQYF	TGTGCCAGCAGTTTCAGGGGTCCCCGCATGTACGAGCAGTACTTC
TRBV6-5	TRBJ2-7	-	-	CASSYSSVHYYEQYF	TGTGCCAGCAGTTACTCGAGTGTGCACTATTACGAGCAGTACTTC
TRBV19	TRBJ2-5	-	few	CASSLQGNMGETQYF	TGTGCCAGTAGTCTTCAGGGAAACATGGGAGAGACCCAGTACTTC
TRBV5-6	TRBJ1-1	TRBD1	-	CASSLTRGSEAFF	TGTGCCAGCAGCTTGACCAGGGGGTCTGAAGCTTTCTTT